The 26 T cell receptor beta chains below come from one sample, sequenced in a study of Graves' ophthalmopathy and Graves' hyperthyroidism. Beta-chain TCR CDR3 regions were amplified from RNA transcripts. Following a first-round RT-PCR that used HTBI primers, a second-round multiplex PCR was carried out. TCRdb fed the multiplex PCR reads into MiXCR, producing one record per CDR3 protein. The repertoire holds fewer than 650,000 distinct CDR3 sequences, with about a fifth as singletons. Input material: peripheral blood. The receptors shown here come from a woman between 18 and 29 years old with stable Graves' hyperthyroidism. Some clones in this sample may be carry-over from other donors' samples.

This clonotype has a count of ten or more. DNA for the CDR3: TGCAGTGCTACGCCTCGGGCTAGCTATGGCTACACCTTC. Its protein is CSATPRASYGYTF. The chain employs TRBV20-1 and TRBJ1-2, with D unresolved. Looked up from germline, CDR1 is DFQATT and CDR2 is SNEGSKA (reference sequence). The CDR3 is 13 residues long. V shed 4 bases and J shed 4 bases, with 13 bases lying between them.

This clonotype was seen only once. This sequence joins TRBV6-2 or TRBV6-3 and TRBJ2-7; D possibly corresponds to TRBD1 (6 bases). There are 13 residues in the CDR3. Germline assignment: CDR1 MNHEY and CDR2 SVGEGT. V was pared by 2 bases and J by 4 bases, with 9 bases between. CDR3 protein: CASSYNRVYEQYF. The CDR3 DNA is TGTGCCAGCAGTTACAACAGGGTGTACGAGCAGTACTTC.

This rearrangement joins TRBV11-1 to TRBJ1-2; D call uncertain. This CDR3 comprises 16 residues. In germline, CDR1 is SGHAT, CDR2 FQDESV (reference sequence). Trimming took 4 bases from V and 4 from J, leaving 19 bases between them. CDR3 nucleotide sequence: TGTGCCAGCAGCTGGTACTTCATGAAGAACGTCTATGGCTACACCTTC. Encoded protein: CASSWYFMKNVYGYTF. The whole variable domain, remainder taken from reference TRBV11-1 and TRBJ1-2, is EAEVAQSPRYKITEKSQAVAFWCDPISGHATLYWYRQILGQGPELLVQFQDESVVDDSQLPKDRFSAERLKGVDSTLKIQPAELGDSAMYLCASSWYFMKNVYGYTFGSGTRLTVV.

This clonotype has at least ten counts. The chain is built from TRBV19 and TRBJ1-2; 7 bases match TRBD1. CDR1 and CDR2 from the germline V gene are LNHDA and SQIVND (reference sequence). Trimming removed 5 bases from V and 2 bases from J; junction bases left unmatched: 5. The CDR3 consists of 14 residues. CDR3 coding DNA: TGTGCCAGTAGTTCCGGGACAGAGAACTATGGCTACACCTTC. Its translation is CASSSGTENYGYTF.

Worth noting for this clonotype: Likely a read error: the CDR3 ends without its conserved phenylalanine or tryptophan. The chain employs TRBV6-1 and TRBJ2-7; 11 bases map to TRBD2. Per the germline V gene, CDR1 is MNHNS and CDR2 is SASEGT. The CDR3 spans 13 residues. The J segment lost 5 bases and the V segment lost 5 bases, leaving 2 bases of the junction unmatched. The CDR3 DNA sequence: TGTGCCAGCAGTCTAGCGGGGGGCAACGAGCAGTACTTG. Residues: CASSLAGGNEQYL.

The gene calls are TRBV6-1 and TRBJ1-5; TRBD1 aligns across 7 bases. From germline, CDR1 is MNHNS and CDR2 SASEGT. The CDR3 is 13 residues long. V shed 6 bases, J shed 4 bases, and the junction held 3 bases outside the gene matches. The CDR3 DNA reads TGTGCCAGCAGGACAGGGTTAAATCAGCCCCAGCATTTT. Translating it yields CASRTGLNQPQHF.

This clonotype was seen many times. Since a much larger clone is just one base distant, this may be a read error. This sequence joins TRBV27 and TRBJ2-7, with D hard to call. The CDR3 is made up of 11 amino acids. The germline V and J ends were trimmed by 2 bases and 5 bases, with 4 bases remaining between them. Germline CDR1 MNHEY, CDR2 SMNVEV (reference sequence). The CDR3 loop reads CASSLNDEQYF. CDR3 coding DNA: TGTGCCAGCAGTTTAAACGACGAGCAGTACTTC.

This clonotype was seen ten or more times. The rearrangement joins TRBV28 to TRBJ2-6; D remains ambiguous. CDR3 length: 15 residues. CDR1 and CDR2 (germline): MDHEN, SYDVKM. Trimming cost V 5 bases and J 0 bases, with 8 bases left between them. The DNA of the CDR3 is TGTGCCAGCAGTGATACATACTCTGGGGCCAACGTCCTGACTTTC. This codes for CASSDTYSGANVLTF.

In its sample, this clonotype was seen many times. The chain combines TRBV6-1 with TRBJ1-1, with D tentatively TRBD1 (5 bases). Per the germline V gene, CDR1 is MNHNS and CDR2 is SASEGT. This CDR3 is built from 14 residues. V shed 6 bases and J shed 6 bases, with 17 bases lying between them. The CDR3 DNA follows: TGTGCCAGCAGCTCCCCCGGGGGAACCGCTGAAGCTTTCTTT. Protein sequence: CASSSPGGTAEAFF.

This clonotype was found many times. The rearrangement links TRBV20-1 to TRBJ2-7; D remains ambiguous. V was clipped by 3 bases and J by 3 bases, with 9 bases between them. The CDR3 totals 12 residues. Germline CDR1 reads DFQATT; CDR2 reads SNEGSKA (reference sequence). The CDR3 DNA sequence: TGCAGTGCTAGTCCCTTGAGCTACGAGCAGTACTTC. Its translation is CSASPLSYEQYF.

The rearrangement links TRBV18 to TRBJ2-5; no reliable D call. Germline lookup yields CDR1 KGHSH and CDR2 LQKENI. The V and J ends lost 0 bases and 5 bases respectively, with 4 bases between them. The CDR3 is 12 amino acids. CDR3 in DNA: TGTGCCAGCTCACCACCAGACGAGACCCAGTACTTC. Amino acid sequence: CASSPPDETQYF. The full variable domain, rest sourced from reference TRBV18 and TRBJ2-5, is NAGVMQNPRHLVRRRGQEARLRCSPMKGHSHVYWYRQLPEEGLKFMVYLQKENIIDESGMPKERFSAEFPKEGPSILRIQQVVRGDSAAYFCASSPPDETQYFGPGTRLLVL.

CDR3 nucleotides: TGTGCCAGCAGCCATGGGCCGAACACTGAAGCTTTCTTT. It encodes CASSHGPNTEAFF. The V gene is TRBV14, the J gene TRBJ1-1; D is unclear. Germline CDR1 reads SGHDN; CDR2 reads FVKESK. This CDR3 comprises 13 residues. Trimming cost V 3 bases and J 1 base, with 6 bases left between them.

The CDR3 is CASSSDGAYGYTF. The CDR3 region has the DNA TGCGCCAGCAGCTCGGACGGTGCCTATGGCTACACCTTC. The V call is TRBV5-1, the J call TRBJ1-2, with unresolved D. The germline V and J ends were trimmed by 3 bases and 4 bases, with 10 bases remaining between them. The length of the CDR3 is 13 residues. Germline CDR1 is SGHRS and CDR2 is YFSETQ. The variable domain in full, with the rest retrieved from reference TRBV5-1 and TRBJ1-2, is KAGVTQTPRYLIKTRGQQVTLSCSPISGHRSVSWYQQTPGQGLQFLFEYFSETQRNKGNFPGRFSGRQFSNSRSEMNVSTLELGDSALYLCASSSDGAYGYTFGSGTRLTVV.

The chain combines TRBV19 with TRBJ2-7; 8 bases align to TRBD1. Looked up from germline, CDR1 is LNHDA and CDR2 is SQIVND (reference sequence). The V and J ends lost 5 bases and 5 bases, in that order; junction bases with no gene match: 5. The CDR3 sequence is 13 residues long. The CDR3 here is CASSPGTGNEQYF. The CDR3 DNA reads as TGTGCCAGTAGTCCCGGGACAGGAAACGAGCAGTACTTC.

This clonotype was recorded at least ten times. The chain is built from TRBV2 and TRBJ1-1, with D tentatively TRBD1 (6 bases). The V end was cut by 6 bases, the J end by 5 bases, with 16 bases between. The germline CDR1 and CDR2 sequences are SNHLY and FYNNEI. The CDR3 contains 14 residues. This CDR3 reads CASSPYDRRTEAFF. CDR3 nucleotide sequence: TGTGCCAGCAGCCCCTACGACAGGCGGACTGAAGCTTTCTTT.

This clonotype appeared many times. One end of the junction is discordant with germline, which a read error may explain. CDR3 nucleotide sequence: TGTGCCAGCAGTTTAGATAGCAATCAGCCCCAGCATTTT. Its protein is CASSLDSNQPQHF. The V and J genes are TRBV5-1 and TRBJ1-5; no reliable D call. The germline V gene has CDR1 SGHRS and CDR2 YFSETQ. CDR3 size: 13 residues.

This clonotype was picked up one time. The chain couples TRBV29-1 to TRBJ2-7, with a weak D call TRBD2 (5 bases). The CDR3 consists of 11 residues. Trimming removed 2 bases at V and 9 bases at J, with 11 bases between. Germline CDR1 is SQVTM and CDR2 is ANQGSEA. The CDR3 loop is CSVETGSGQYF. CDR3 in DNA: TGCAGCGTTGAAACGGGGTCCGGGCAGTACTTC.

The table lists this clonotype with a few counts. The V gene is TRBV9, the J gene TRBJ1-3; D ambiguous. This CDR3 has 15 residues. Trimming took off 0 bases at V and 0 bases at J, with 7 bases between the two ends. Germline values: CDR1 SGDLS, CDR2 YYNGEE. Here the CDR3 DNA reads TGTGCCAGCAGCGTAGAGGGTCGCTCTGGAAACACCATATATTTT. It translates to CASSVEGRSGNTIYF.

As for this clonotype: This sequence may be a read error, since a much larger clone differs from it by one base. The rearrangement joins TRBV12-3 or TRBV12-4 to TRBJ2-4; D gene ambiguous. The CDR3 covers 15 residues. CDR3 amino acids: CASSHQEVAKNIKYF. DNA for the CDR3: TGTGCCAGCAGCCATCAAGAAGTAGCCAAAAACATTAAGTACTTC.

This clonotype has at least ten counts. The chain is built from TRBV20-1 and TRBJ2-7, with 10 positions matching TRBD2. The trim removed 3 bases at V and 5 bases at J, leaving 10 bases unmatched. Germline lookup yields CDR1 DFQATT and CDR2 SNEGSKA (reference sequence). The CDR3 is 15 amino acids. As DNA, the CDR3 is TGCAGTGCTAGGTCTCCAGCGGGAGGGGGTCACGAGCAGTACTTC. Translating it yields CSARSPAGGGHEQYF.

V is TRBV7-2 and J is TRBJ2-5, with D possibly being TRBD1 or TRBD2 (5 bases each). Per germline, CDR1 SGHTA and CDR2 FQGNSA. This CDR3 comprises 14 residues. V lost 5 bases and J lost 2, with 12 bases in between. The CDR3 reads CASSPEGFQETQYF. DNA for the CDR3: TGTGCCAGCAGCCCAGAGGGGTTTCAAGAGACCCAGTACTTC.

The chain carries TRBV4-3 and TRBJ1-1; D unclear. V was pared by 0 bases and J by 5 bases, with 19 bases between. CDR3 length: 17 amino acids. The germline V gene has CDR1 LGHNA and CDR2 YSLEER. The CDR3 nucleotides read TGCGCCAGCAGCCAAGAACTCGCTGTTGGAGGTAGGACTGAAGCTTTCTTT. Translation gives CASSQELAVGGRTEAFF.

The table lists this clonotype with many counts. This rearrangement joins TRBV19 to TRBJ1-1; D unclear. Trimming pared 6 bases from V and 1 base from J, leaving 9 bases between. CDR1 LNHDA and CDR2 SQIVND come from the germline V gene (reference sequence). This CDR3 is 13 amino acids long. The CDR3 DNA sequence: TGTGCCAGTAGAGGTCGGGAGAACACTGAAGCTTTCTTT. This translates into CASRGRENTEAFF.

This clonotype was counted many times. The V and J genes are TRBV7-2 and TRBJ2-5; D not certain. The V and J ends lost 2 bases and 2 bases respectively, with 9 bases between them. The CDR3 is 14 residues long. Germline V gives CDR1 SGHTA, CDR2 FQGNSA. This CDR3 is CASSLLGLQETQYF. For the CDR3, the DNA is TGTGCCAGCAGCTTACTTGGCCTACAAGAGACCCAGTACTTC.

The chain carries TRBV12-3 or TRBV12-4 and TRBJ1-6, with 7 bases identical to TRBD1. V was clipped by 4 bases and J by 9 bases; unmatched bases: 6. This CDR3 contains 14 residues. The CDR3 sequence: CASSSQGGRSPLHF. CDR3 sequence (DNA): TGTGCCAGCAGTTCCCAGGGGGGGCGTTCACCCCTCCACTTT.

A remark on this clonotype: A much larger clone is a single base away; this may be a read error. CDR3 DNA sequence: TGCAGCCCCAATACCATCCGCTTT. Translated: CSPNTIRF. This chain links TRBV29-1 with TRBJ1-1; unclear D gene. The CDR3 sequence is 8 residues long. The V gene's germline CDR1 is SQVTM and CDR2 ANQGSEA. Together with reference TRBV29-1 and TRBJ1-1, the CDR3 gives the full variable domain: SAVISQKPSRDICQRGTSLTIQCQVDSQVTMMFWYRQQPGQSLTLIATANQGSEATYESGFVIDKFPISRPNLTFSTLTVSNMSPEDSSIYLCSPNTIRFGQGTRLTVV.